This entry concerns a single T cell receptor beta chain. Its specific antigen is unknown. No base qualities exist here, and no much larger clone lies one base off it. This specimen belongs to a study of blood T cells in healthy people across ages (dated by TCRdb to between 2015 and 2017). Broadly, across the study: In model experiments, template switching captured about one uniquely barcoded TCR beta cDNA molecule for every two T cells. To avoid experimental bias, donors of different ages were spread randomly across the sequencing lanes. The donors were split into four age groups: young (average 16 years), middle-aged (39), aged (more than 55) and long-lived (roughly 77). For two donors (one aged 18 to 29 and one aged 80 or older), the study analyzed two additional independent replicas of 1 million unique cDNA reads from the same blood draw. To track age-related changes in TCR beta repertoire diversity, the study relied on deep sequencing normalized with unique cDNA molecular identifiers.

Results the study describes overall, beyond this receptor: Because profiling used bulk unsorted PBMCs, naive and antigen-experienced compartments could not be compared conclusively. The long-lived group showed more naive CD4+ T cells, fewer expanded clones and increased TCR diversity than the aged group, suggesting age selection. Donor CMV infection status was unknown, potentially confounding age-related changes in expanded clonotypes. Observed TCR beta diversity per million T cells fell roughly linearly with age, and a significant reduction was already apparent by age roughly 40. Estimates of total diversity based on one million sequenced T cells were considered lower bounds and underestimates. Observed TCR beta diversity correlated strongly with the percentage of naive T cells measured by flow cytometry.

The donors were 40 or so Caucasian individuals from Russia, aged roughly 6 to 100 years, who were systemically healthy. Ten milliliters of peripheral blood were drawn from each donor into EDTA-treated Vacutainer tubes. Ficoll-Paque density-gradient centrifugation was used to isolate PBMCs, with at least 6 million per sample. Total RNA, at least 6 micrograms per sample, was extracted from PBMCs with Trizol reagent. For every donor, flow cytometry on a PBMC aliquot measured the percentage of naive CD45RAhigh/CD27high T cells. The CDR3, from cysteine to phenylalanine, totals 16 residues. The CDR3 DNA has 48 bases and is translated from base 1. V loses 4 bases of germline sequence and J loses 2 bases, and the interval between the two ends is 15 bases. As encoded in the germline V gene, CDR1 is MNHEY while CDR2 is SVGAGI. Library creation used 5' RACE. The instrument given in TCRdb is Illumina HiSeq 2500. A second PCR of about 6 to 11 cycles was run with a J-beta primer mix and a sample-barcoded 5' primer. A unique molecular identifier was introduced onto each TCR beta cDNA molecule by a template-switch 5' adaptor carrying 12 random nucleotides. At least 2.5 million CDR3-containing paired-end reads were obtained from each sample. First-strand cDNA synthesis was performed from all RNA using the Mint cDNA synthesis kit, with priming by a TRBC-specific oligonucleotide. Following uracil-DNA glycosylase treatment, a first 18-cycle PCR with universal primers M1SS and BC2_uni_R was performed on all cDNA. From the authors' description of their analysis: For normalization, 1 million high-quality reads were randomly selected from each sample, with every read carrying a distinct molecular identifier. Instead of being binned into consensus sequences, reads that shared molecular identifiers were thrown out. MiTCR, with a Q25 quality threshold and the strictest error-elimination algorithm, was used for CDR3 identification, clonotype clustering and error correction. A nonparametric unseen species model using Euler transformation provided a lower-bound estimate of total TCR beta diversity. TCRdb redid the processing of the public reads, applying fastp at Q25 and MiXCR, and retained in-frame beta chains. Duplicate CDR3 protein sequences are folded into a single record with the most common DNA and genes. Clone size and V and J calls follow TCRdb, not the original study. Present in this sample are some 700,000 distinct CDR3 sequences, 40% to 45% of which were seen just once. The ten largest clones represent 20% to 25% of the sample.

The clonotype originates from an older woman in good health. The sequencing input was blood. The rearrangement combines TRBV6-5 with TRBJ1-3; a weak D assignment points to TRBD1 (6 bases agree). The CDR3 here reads CASSFQLTGPGNTIYF. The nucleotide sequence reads TGTGCCAGCAGTTTCCAACTGACAGGACCTGGAAACACCATATATTTT.